The 21 T cell receptor beta chains given below trace back to one sample, sequenced in a study of shared clonotypes between healthy human individuals. TCRdb's copy holds only in-frame clones and misses some; the assay was immunoSEQ multiplex PCR. The sample carries about a million clones, 70% to 85% recorded once. The sample comprised memory CD4+ T cells sorted from blood. Subset indicated: CD45RA-negative fraction. All receptors come from a man between 18 and 29 years old in good health.

This chain uses TRBV28 with TRBJ2-3; D gene uncertain. The CDR3 loop spans 15 amino acids. Germline V lookup: CDR1 MDHEN, CDR2 SYDVKM. The ends were cut back, 5 bases at V and 2 bases at J, with 14 bases in the middle. CDR3 nucleotides: TGTGCCAGCAGTCCCCTAGGGCAGGACACAGATACGCAGTATTTT. Its protein product is CASSPLGQDTDTQYF.

The chain joins TRBV28 to TRBJ1-2; a possible D gene is TRBD1 (5 bases). V gave up 2 bases and J gave up 4 bases, with 11 bases separating them. This CDR3 has 14 amino acids. Germline CDR1 MDHEN, CDR2 SYDVKM. The CDR3 nucleotides read TGTGCCAGCAGTTTAGCAGGGAAAGGCTATGGCTACACCTTC. Residues: CASSLAGKGYGYTF.

J is TRBJ1-2 and V is TRBV4-2, with D tentatively TRBD1 (5 bases). Looked up from germline, CDR1 is LGHNA and CDR2 is YNFKEQ. The CDR3 runs 14 residues. Trimming shortened V by 1 base and J by 3 bases, and 9 bases separated the two germline ends. CDR3: CASSQATGYYGYTF. The CDR3 nucleotides are TGTGCCAGCAGCCAAGCCACAGGCTACTATGGCTACACCTTC.

This clone was observed a few times. This chain uses TRBV6-6 with TRBJ1-2; D remains ambiguous. CDR3 length: 15 residues. The germline V gene encodes CDR1 MNHNY and CDR2 SVGAGI (reference sequence). The V end lost 5 bases, the J end lost 0 bases, and 13 bases lay between the germline ends. In DNA form, the CDR3 reads TGTGCCAGCAGTGGCCGGGGAGGGACTAACTATGGCTACACCTTC. Translation: CASSGRGGTNYGYTF.

The CDR3 loop reads CAWSVGLQQFF. CDR3 DNA: TGTGCCTGGAGTGTAGGGCTGCAACAGTTCTTC. The chain is built from TRBV30 and TRBJ2-1, with D unclear. The germline V gene encodes CDR1 GTSNPN and CDR2 SVGIG (reference sequence). V was clipped by 0 bases and J by 13 bases, with 10 bases between them. The CDR3 covers 11 residues.

The CDR3 protein is CASSPVARGWGEQFF. CDR3 sequence (DNA): TGTGCCAGCTCACCGGTAGCCAGGGGTTGGGGTGAGCAGTTCTTC. The chain employs TRBV18 and TRBJ2-1; D is possibly TRBD1 (6 bases). The V end was cut by 3 bases, the J end by 9 bases, with 18 bases between. CDR1 and CDR2 from the germline V gene are KGHSH and LQKENI. The CDR3 is 15 residues long.

This clone showed up just a few times. The chain combines TRBV11-2 with TRBJ1-4; D is unresolved. This CDR3 spans 14 amino acids. Germline V gene lookup returns CDR1 SGHAT and CDR2 FQNNGV. Trimming removed 4 bases from V and 8 bases from J, with 14 bases in between. The CDR3 is CASSSNRLYEKLFF. The CDR3 DNA follows: TGTGCCAGCAGCTCCAATAGACTATACGAAAAACTGTTTTTT.

CDR3 DNA: TGTGCCAGTCACAGGGGGGCTAGGGAGACCCAGTACTTC. It codes for CASHRGARETQYF. The V call is TRBV6-5, the J call TRBJ2-5, with 8 bases matching TRBD1. The V gene's germline CDR1 is MNHEY and CDR2 SVGAGI. This CDR3 comprises 13 residues. The ends lost 9 bases at V and 5 bases at J; junction bases unmatched: 8.

This chain links TRBV6-1 with TRBJ1-5, with D unclear. Germline CDR1 is MNHNS and CDR2 is SASEGT. Trimming pared 1 base from V and 9 bases from J, leaving 10 bases between. This CDR3 comprises 13 residues. The CDR3, as DNA: TGTGCCAGCAGTGAAGATTACCGGTGGCCCCAGCATTTT. It translates to CASSEDYRWPQHF.

The table lists this clone with a few counts. The chain links TRBV10-2 to TRBJ2-7; D is uncertain. Trimming shortened V by 8 bases and J by 4 bases, and 12 bases separated the two germline ends. This CDR3 region has 12 residues. Per germline, CDR1 WSHSY and CDR2 SAAADI. The CDR3 loop is CASGRGSYEQYF. Written as DNA, the CDR3 is TGCGCCAGCGGACGCGGCAGTTACGAGCAGTACTTC.

In DNA, the CDR3 is TGTGCCATCAGTGAGTCTCCGGGACTCACAGATACGCAGTATTTT. Amino acid sequence: CAISESPGLTDTQYF. V is TRBV10-3 and J is TRBJ2-3; tentative D call: TRBD2 (6 bases). Germline V gene sequence: CDR1 ENHRY, CDR2 SYGVKD. The CDR3 consists of 15 residues. V lost 0 bases, J lost 2 bases, and 9 bases lay in between.

This clone was counted only a few times. This chain joins TRBV11-2 and TRBJ2-4; 13 bases are a match to TRBD2. V dropped 5 bases and J dropped 8; count of bases not matched to a gene: 12. The CDR3 sequence is 17 residues long. CDR1 and CDR2 (germline): SGHAT, FQNNGV. The CDR3 DNA sequence: TGTGCCAGCAGCCCAGAGTGGACTAGCGGGAGTAGTCACATTCAGTACTTC. This gives the protein CASSPEWTSGSSHIQYF. The variable domain in full, with the rest retrieved from reference TRBV11-2 and TRBJ2-4, is EAGVAQSPRYKIIEKRQSVAFWCNPISGHATLYWYQQILGQGPKLLIQFQNNGVVDDSQLPKDRFSAERLKGVDSTLKIQPAKLEDSAVYLCASSPEWTSGSSHIQYFGAGTRLSVL.

A few counts support this clone. V and J are TRBV10-1 and TRBJ2-7, with a tentative D call TRBD2 (5 bases). The length of the CDR3 is 13 residues. V was shortened by 0 bases and J by 7 bases, with 10 bases between the two germline ends. CDR1 and CDR2 (germline): WNHNN, SYGVQD (reference sequence). The CDR3 bases are TGCGCCAGCAGTGAGTCCCCCCCGGGAGAGCAGTACTTC. Protein: CASSESPPGEQYF.

The chain carries TRBV5-5 and TRBJ2-7; the match to TRBD1 covers 9 bases. The ends lost 5 bases at V and 3 bases at J; junction bases unmatched: 6. Germline values: CDR1 SGHKS, CDR2 YYEKEE (reference sequence). The CDR3 extends over 14 amino acids. CDR3 sequence: CASSSGTGNYEQYF. CDR3 DNA: TGTGCCAGCAGTTCCGGGACAGGGAACTACGAGCAGTACTTC.

This chain connects TRBV5-8 to TRBJ1-2, with 7 nucleotides matching TRBD1. CDR1 SGHTS and CDR2 YDEGEE come from the germline V gene. This CDR3 has 15 amino acids. The V segment lost 5 bases and the J segment 4 bases; nucleotides outside the gene matches: 11. CDR3 coding DNA: TGTGCCAGCAGGAGCGGGACAGAAACCTTCTATGGCTACACCTTC. This gives the protein CASRSGTETFYGYTF.

The chain carries TRBV10-3 and TRBJ1-2, with 7 bases that match TRBD1. Germline CDR1 and CDR2: ENHRY and SYGVKD. V lost 4 bases to trimming and J lost 6 bases; unmatched junction nucleotides: 8. CDR3 length: 14 residues. CDR3 amino acids: CAISVERGQDGYTF. In DNA form, the CDR3 reads TGTGCCATCAGTGTGGAGAGGGGGCAGGATGGCTACACCTTC.

The V call is TRBV9, the J call TRBJ2-7; the match to TRBD1 covers 8 bases. Per the germline V gene, CDR1 is SGDLS and CDR2 is YYNGEE. J lost 4 bases, V lost 0 bases, and 12 bases had no gene match. This CDR3 has 17 residues. In DNA form, the CDR3 reads TGTGCCAGCAGCGTAGCTACTGGGACAGGCGGAGGATACGAGCAGTACTTC. Amino acids: CASSVATGTGGGYEQYF.

In regard to this clone: This sample also contains other DNA sequences that code for the same CDR3. The chain uses TRBV20-1 and TRBJ2-3; no firm D call. Trimming pared 5 bases from V and 1 base from J, leaving 4 bases between. CDR1 is DFQATT and CDR2 is SNEGSKA in the germline V gene (reference sequence). The CDR3 consists of 11 residues. The DNA for the CDR3 is TGCAGTGCTCTGGGCACAGATACGCAGTATTTT. As protein: CSALGTDTQYF.

The CDR3 loop is CASRGGGSSGNTIYF. CDR3 coding DNA: TGTGCCAGCAGGGGGGGCGGCTCCTCTGGAAACACCATATATTTT. The chain carries TRBV28 and TRBJ1-3, with D perhaps matching TRBD1 (6 bases). CDR1 MDHEN and CDR2 SYDVKM come from the germline V gene. The CDR3 totals 15 residues. Trimming removed 6 bases at V and 0 bases at J, with 12 bases between.

This clone was seen more than once but under ten times. This rearrangement joins TRBV21-1 to TRBJ2-3; the table's D call, TRBD2, was not checked against the DNA. TRBV21-1 represents a pseudogene. The CDR3 is 16 residues long. CDR3 sequence: CASSSRRLDSTDTQYF. Here the CDR3 DNA reads TGTGCCAGCAGCTCCCGAAGACTGGATAGCACAGATACGCAGTATTTT.

CDR3 region: CASSLEGSLGSQYF. The CDR3 DNA reads TGTGCCAGCAGCTTAGAAGGGTCCCTCGGTTCTCAGTACTTC. The gene calls are TRBV7-2 and TRBJ2-5; D gene ambiguous. CDR3 length equals 14 residues. The V gene lost 1 base and the J gene lost 11 bases, with 17 bases spanning the gap. Germline CDR1 is SGHTA and CDR2 is FQGNSA.